This note documents a single TCR beta chain sequence. This entry is derived from a study of T cell changes during pregnancy in multiple sclerosis. Here immunoSEQ multiplex PCR was the method, and the copy in TCRdb shows in-frame clones only, minus some. The repertoire includes 60,000 to 75,000 clones, just over 90% of them detected once, and approximately 1.5% sits in the top ten. Germline CDR1 reads MNHNS; CDR2 reads SASEGT. The CDR3 is 12 residues long. V is TRBV6-1 and J is TRBJ2-5, with D unresolved. Near its end, the DNA agrees better with TRBJ2-7, so the J call may be wrong. This receptor was obtained from a female donor with multiple sclerosis, enrolled in a pregnancy study. The sample in question was peripheral blood, obtained in the third trimester of pregnancy. DNA of the CDR3: TGTGCCAGTAACCTGGGCCCCTACGAGCAGTACTTC. Protein: CASNLGPYEQYF.